These T cell receptor beta chains were read from a single sample in a study of beta chain features in type 1 diabetes. Measured with immunoSEQ multiplex PCR; TCRdb has only the in-frame clones, and not every one. This table holds about 47,000 clones, roughly 40% found once. The sample was stem cell memory CD4+ T cells from blood. The source is a man younger than 40 with type 1 diabetes. The conserved cysteine and the conserved F or W are not part of the CDR3 here.

TRBJ2-7	TRBV5-1	ASSLRQGSYEQY
TRBJ2-1	TRBV2	ASSEDSGLYNEQF
TRBJ2-1	TRBV6-5	ASTSPGLVEQF
TRBJ1-2	TRBV28	ASSLRDRTWGYT
TRBJ2-7	TRBV18	ASSRQGEEFYEQY
TRBJ2-1	TRBV12-5	ASGLVVADSSYNEQF
TRBJ2-3	TRBV5-4	ASSARDAADTQY
TRBJ2-5	TRBV7-2	ASSPQGQETQY
TRBJ2-7	TRBV18	ASSPGTGLYEQY
TRBJ2-2	TRBV19	ASSILFGELF
TRBJ2-5	TRBV29-1	SVELAGGETQY